This entry lists 13 T cell receptor beta chains sequenced from one sample in a study of blood T cell repertoires in COVID-19. TCRdb's copy holds only in-frame clones and misses some; the assay was immunoSEQ multiplex PCR. Altogether about 80,000 clones are present, 88% being singletons, with the ten largest covering about 7%. Sequencing used peripheral blood. The receptor source for this set is a woman of 80 years or more with acute or convalescent COVID-19.

This chain links TRBV9 with TRBJ2-1, with 8 bases lining up with TRBD2. The CDR3 is 15 residues long. The germline gives CDR1 SGDLS, CDR2 YYNGEE. J gave up 8 bases and V 4 bases, and 11 bases lay outside the gene matches. CDR3 in DNA: TGTGCCAGCAGCACAACGGGAGGGCCCCGCGATGAGCAGTTCTTC. As protein: CASSTTGGPRDEQFF.

The chain joins TRBV5-4 to TRBJ2-5; 7 bases are a match to TRBD1. The V and J ends lost 4 bases and 5 bases, in that order; junction bases with no gene match: 14. Germline-derived CDR1 and CDR2 are SGHNT and YYREEE (reference sequence). This CDR3 has 16 residues. As DNA, the CDR3 is TGTGCCAGCAGCCCCGGGACAGCGAAGGGGCGGGAGACCCAGTACTTC. Its protein product is CASSPGTAKGRETQYF.

The rearrangement joins TRBV2 to TRBJ1-1, with TRBD1 matching over 9 bases. The length of the CDR3 is 15 residues. Germline V gene data show CDR1 as SNHLY and CDR2 as FYNNEI. After removal of 5 bases from V and 6 bases from J, the junction contained 10 bases not matched to a gene. CDR3 in amino acids: CASSPPGQGGAEAFF. The CDR3, as DNA: TGTGCCAGCAGTCCACCGGGACAGGGAGGAGCTGAAGCTTTCTTT. Supplemented by reference TRBV2 and TRBJ1-1, the full variable domain reads EPEVTQTPSHQVTQMGQEVILRCVPISNHLYFYWYRQILGQKVEFLVSFYNNEISEKSEIFDDQFSVERPDGSNFTLKIRSTKLEDSAMYFCASSPPGQGGAEAFFGQGTRLTVV.

CDR3 bases: TGTGCCAGCAGCATGGGACAGGGGAACACTGAAGCTTTCTTT. Its protein product is CASSMGQGNTEAFF. This chain uses TRBV9 with TRBJ1-1; the match to TRBD1 covers 9 bases. This CDR3 is built from 14 residues. The germline V gene has CDR1 SGDLS and CDR2 YYNGEE. The trim removed 4 bases at V and 1 base at J, leaving 2 bases unmatched.

A word on this clone: Relative to the germline gene, one junction end is altered; a read error may explain this. The rearrangement uses TRBV7-7 and TRBJ2-3; TRBD2 matches at 10 bases. The CDR3 has 15 amino acids. Per germline, CDR1 SSHAT and CDR2 FNYEAQ (reference sequence). As DNA, the CDR3 is TGTGCTAGCAGCCGGACTAGCGGTAGCACAGATACGCAGTATTTT. Protein product: CASSRTSGSTDTQYF.

The chain employs TRBV29-1 and TRBJ2-1; TRBD1 is a possible D gene (5 bases). Germline V gene sequence: CDR1 SQVTM, CDR2 ANQGSEA. The germline V and J ends were trimmed by 7 bases and 4 bases, with 14 bases remaining between them. The CDR3 totals 13 residues. CDR3 in DNA: TGCAGCGCCTCCGAAGGGGTGTACAATGAGCAGTTCTTC. Protein product: CSASEGVYNEQFF.

About this clone itself: The junction does not match germline at one end; this may be a read error. J is TRBJ2-5 and V is TRBV7-7, with D perhaps TRBD2 (5 bases). From germline, CDR1 is SSHAT and CDR2 FNYEAQ (reference sequence). This CDR3 contains 13 residues. Written as DNA, the CDR3 is TGTGCTAGCAGTACTGGAGGCGGAAAGACCCAGTACTTC. This codes for CASSTGGGKTQYF.

The genes are TRBV7-9 and TRBJ2-3, with a possible D match to TRBD2 (6 bases). Germline V gene lookup returns CDR1 SEHNR and CDR2 FQNEAQ (reference sequence). Trimming shortened V by 0 bases and J by 2 bases, and 9 bases separated the two germline ends. This CDR3 has 15 amino acids. The CDR3 nucleotides are TGTGCCAGCAGCTTAGCCAGCGGGTACACAGATACGCAGTATTTT. It translates to CASSLASGYTDTQYF.

The gene calls are TRBV6-2 or TRBV6-3 and TRBJ2-1; 12 bases fit TRBD1. Germline V CDR1 and CDR2: MNHEY, SVGEGT. The V gene end was trimmed by 5 bases and the J gene end by 7 bases; junction bases not matched to a gene: 6. This CDR3 spans 15 amino acids. The CDR3 sequence: CASSRPGQGANEQFF. The CDR3 nucleotides are TGTGCCAGCAGTCGACCGGGACAGGGGGCGAATGAGCAGTTCTTC.

The J gene is TRBJ2-2, the V gene TRBV11-3; 7 bases fit TRBD2. This CDR3 is 18 amino acids long. The V segment lost 1 base and the J segment 5 bases; nucleotides outside the gene matches: 13. The germline V gene has CDR1 SGHNT and CDR2 YENEEA. Written as DNA, the CDR3 is TGTGCCAGCAGCTTAGGGGAGGGGACCCCTGGGTCGACCGGGGAGCTGTTTTTT. This codes for CASSLGEGTPGSTGELFF.

This clone was counted once. The rearrangement uses TRBV19 and TRBJ1-6; maybe TRBD1 (6 bases). The CDR3 spans 17 residues. The germline V gene has CDR1 LNHDA and CDR2 SQIVND (reference sequence). Trimming shortened V by 5 bases and J by 8 bases, and 22 bases separated the two germline ends. The CDR3 spells CASSPPTLDRSDSPLHF. The CDR3 DNA reads TGTGCCAGTAGTCCCCCCACCCTCGACAGGTCGGATTCACCCCTCCACTTT.

The chain recombines TRBV9 with TRBJ1-6; D is perhaps TRBD1 (5 bases). Trimming removed 1 base at V and 6 bases at J, with 11 bases between. CDR1 is SGDLS, CDR2 YYNGEE, per germline. This CDR3 is built from 15 residues. The CDR3 coding sequence is TGTGCCAGCAGCGTAACCGCTGACAGTAATTCACCCCTCCACTTT. Translating it yields CASSVTADSNSPLHF.

This rearrangement joins TRBV6-1 to TRBJ2-1, with a possible D match to TRBD2 (6 bases). The germline V gene has CDR1 MNHNS and CDR2 SASEGT. This CDR3 is 16 amino acids long. V was shortened by 0 bases and J by 0 bases, with 9 bases between the two germline ends. The CDR3 coding sequence is TGTGCCAGCAGTGAAGCTGGGACTCTCTCCTACAATGAGCAGTTCTTC. Protein: CASSEAGTLSYNEQFF.